This T cell receptor (beta chain) is drawn from a study of cytomegalovirus exposure and HLA in healthy donors. Study details: An earlier analysis found around 100 million unique TCR beta sequences from 150 million to 200 million T cells. The study's findings and limits: Roughly even sequencing depth across donors was the assumption behind the presence/absence analyses.

CDR3 length: 17 amino acids. Trimming removed 3 bases from V and 0 bases from J, with 16 bases in between. Germline values: CDR1 SGDLS, CDR2 YYNGEE. Of note for this clone: Its target is unknown.

The PCR contained 60 Vbeta and 13 Jbeta primers. Using immunoSEQ multiplex PCR, the repertoire was profiled, and TCRdb retains in-frame clones only, with some absent. The sample includes roughly 160,000 clones, around 85% of them seen just once. Sequencing was carried out using PBMCs. The V gene is TRBV9, the J gene TRBJ1-3; D unclear. This clonotype was obtained from a man aged 18-30 years in good health and CMV-seropositive. CDR3 coding DNA: TGTGCCAGCAGCGCAGGCTCTGGCATGAGCTCTGGAAACACCATATATTTT. Residues: CASSAGSGMSSGNTIYF.